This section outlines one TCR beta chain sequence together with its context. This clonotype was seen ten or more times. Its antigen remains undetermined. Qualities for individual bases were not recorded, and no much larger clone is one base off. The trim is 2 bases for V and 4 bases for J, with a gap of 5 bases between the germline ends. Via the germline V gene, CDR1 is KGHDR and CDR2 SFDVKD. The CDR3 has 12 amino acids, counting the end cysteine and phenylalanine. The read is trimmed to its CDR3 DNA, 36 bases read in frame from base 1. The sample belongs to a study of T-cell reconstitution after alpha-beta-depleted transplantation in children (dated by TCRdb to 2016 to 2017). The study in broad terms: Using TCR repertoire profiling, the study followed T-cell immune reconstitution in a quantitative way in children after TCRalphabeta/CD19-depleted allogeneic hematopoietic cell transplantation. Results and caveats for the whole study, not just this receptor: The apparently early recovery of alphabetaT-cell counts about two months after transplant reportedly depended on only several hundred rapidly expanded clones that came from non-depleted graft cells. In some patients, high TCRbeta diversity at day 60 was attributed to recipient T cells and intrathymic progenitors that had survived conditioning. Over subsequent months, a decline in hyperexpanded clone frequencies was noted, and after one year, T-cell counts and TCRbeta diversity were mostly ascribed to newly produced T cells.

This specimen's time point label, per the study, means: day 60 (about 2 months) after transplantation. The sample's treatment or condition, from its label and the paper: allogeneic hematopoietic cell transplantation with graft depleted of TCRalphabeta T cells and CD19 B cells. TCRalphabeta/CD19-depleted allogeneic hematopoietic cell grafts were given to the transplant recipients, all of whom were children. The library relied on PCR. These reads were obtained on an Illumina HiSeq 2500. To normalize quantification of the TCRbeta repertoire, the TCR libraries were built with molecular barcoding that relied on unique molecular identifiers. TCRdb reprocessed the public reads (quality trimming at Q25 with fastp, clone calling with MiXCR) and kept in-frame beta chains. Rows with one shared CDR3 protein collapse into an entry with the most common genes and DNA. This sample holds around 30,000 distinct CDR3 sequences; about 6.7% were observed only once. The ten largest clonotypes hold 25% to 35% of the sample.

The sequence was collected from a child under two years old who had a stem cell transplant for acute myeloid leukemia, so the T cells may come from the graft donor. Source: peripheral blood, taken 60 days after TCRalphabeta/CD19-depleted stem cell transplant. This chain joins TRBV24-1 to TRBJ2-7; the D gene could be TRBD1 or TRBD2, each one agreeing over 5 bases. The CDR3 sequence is CATSDWGYEQYF. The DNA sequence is TGTGCCACCAGTGATTGGGGGTACGAGCAGTACTTC.